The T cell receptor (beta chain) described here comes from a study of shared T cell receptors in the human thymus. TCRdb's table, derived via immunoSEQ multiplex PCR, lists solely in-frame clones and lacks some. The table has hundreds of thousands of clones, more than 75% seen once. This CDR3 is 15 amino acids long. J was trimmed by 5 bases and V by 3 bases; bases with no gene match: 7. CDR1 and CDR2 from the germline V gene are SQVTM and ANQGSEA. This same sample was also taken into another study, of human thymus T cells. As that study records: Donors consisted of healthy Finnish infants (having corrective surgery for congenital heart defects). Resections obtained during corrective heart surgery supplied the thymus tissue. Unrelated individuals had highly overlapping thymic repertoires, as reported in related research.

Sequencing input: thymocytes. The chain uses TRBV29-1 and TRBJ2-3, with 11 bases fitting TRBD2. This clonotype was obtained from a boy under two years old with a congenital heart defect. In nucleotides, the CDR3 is TGCAGCGTTGATTATAGCGGGAGGGCTGAAGATACGCAGTATTTT. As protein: CSVDYSGRAEDTQYF.